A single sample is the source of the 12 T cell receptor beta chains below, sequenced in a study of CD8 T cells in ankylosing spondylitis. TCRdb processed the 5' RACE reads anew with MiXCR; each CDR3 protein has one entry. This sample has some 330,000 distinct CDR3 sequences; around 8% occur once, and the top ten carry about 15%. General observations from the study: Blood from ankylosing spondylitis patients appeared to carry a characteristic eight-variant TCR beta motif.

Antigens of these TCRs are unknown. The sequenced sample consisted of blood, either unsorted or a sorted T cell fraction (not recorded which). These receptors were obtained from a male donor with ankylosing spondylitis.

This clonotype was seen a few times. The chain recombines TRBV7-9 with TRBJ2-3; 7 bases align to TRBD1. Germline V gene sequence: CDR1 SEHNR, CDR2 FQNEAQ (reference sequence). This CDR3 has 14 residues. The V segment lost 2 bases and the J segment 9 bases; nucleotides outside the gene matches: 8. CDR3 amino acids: CASSLKITGDTQYF. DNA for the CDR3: TGTGCCAGCAGCTTAAAGATAACAGGGGACACGCAGTATTTT.

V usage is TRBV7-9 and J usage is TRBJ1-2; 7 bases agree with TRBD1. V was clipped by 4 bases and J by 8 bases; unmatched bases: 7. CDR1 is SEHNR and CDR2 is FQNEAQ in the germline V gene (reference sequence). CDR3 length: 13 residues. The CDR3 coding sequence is TGTGCCAGCAGCTCAAGGGGGCGGGAAGGCTACACCTTC. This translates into CASSSRGREGYTF. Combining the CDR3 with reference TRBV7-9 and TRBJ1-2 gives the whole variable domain DTGVSQNPRHKITKRGQNVTFRCDPISEHNRLYWYRQTLGQGPEFLTYFQNEAQLEKSRLLSDRFSAERPKGSFSTLEIQRTEQGDSAMYLCASSSRGREGYTFGSGTRLTVV.

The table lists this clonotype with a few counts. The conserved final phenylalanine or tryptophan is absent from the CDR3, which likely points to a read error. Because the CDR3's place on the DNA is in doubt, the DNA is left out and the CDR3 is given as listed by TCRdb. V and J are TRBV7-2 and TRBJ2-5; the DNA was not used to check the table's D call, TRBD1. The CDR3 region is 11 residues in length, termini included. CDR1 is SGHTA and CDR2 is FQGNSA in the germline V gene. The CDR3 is CASSSEAGRPG.

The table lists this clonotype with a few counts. The CDR3 loop reads CSARVSLVHNEQFF. The CDR3, as DNA: TGCAGTGCTAGAGTTAGCCTAGTCCACAATGAGCAGTTCTTC. The V and J genes are TRBV20-1 and TRBJ2-1; no firm D call. The CDR3 contains 14 residues. Germline lookup yields CDR1 DFQATT and CDR2 SNEGSKA (reference sequence). V dropped 1 base and J dropped 5 bases, with 12 bases sitting between them.

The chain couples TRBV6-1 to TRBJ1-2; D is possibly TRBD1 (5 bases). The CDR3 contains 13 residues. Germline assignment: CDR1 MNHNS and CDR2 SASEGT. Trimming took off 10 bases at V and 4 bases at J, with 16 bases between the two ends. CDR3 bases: TGTGCCACCCTTCGGGGGGGACCCTATGGCTACACCTTC. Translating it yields CATLRGGPYGYTF.

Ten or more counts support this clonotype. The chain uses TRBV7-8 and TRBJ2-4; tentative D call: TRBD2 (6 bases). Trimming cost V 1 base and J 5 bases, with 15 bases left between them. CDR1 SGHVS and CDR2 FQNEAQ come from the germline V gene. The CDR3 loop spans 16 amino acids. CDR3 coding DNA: TGTGCCAGCAGCTTAGATCTGGGAGGTGGGGAAAACATTCAGTACTTC. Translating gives CASSLDLGGGENIQYF.

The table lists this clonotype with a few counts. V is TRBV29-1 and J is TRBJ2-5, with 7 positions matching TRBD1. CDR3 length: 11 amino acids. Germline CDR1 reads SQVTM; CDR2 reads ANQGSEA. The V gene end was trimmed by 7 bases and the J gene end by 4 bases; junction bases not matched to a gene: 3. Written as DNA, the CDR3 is TGCAGCGCCGGGACAGCAGAGACCCAGTACTTC. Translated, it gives CSAGTAETQYF.

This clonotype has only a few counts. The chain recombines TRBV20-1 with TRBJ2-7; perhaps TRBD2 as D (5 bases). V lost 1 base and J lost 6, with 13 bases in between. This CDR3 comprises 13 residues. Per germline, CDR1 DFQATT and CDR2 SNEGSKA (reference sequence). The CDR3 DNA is TGCAGTGCTAGAGCGGGATTGGATGGCGAGCAGTACTTC. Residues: CSARAGLDGEQYF.

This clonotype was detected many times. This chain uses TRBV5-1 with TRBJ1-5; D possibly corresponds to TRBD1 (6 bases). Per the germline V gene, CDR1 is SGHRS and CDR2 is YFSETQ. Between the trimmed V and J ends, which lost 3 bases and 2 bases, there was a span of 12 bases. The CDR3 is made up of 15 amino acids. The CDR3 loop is CASSSTGNGNQPQHF. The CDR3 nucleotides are TGCGCCAGCAGCTCAACAGGGAATGGCAATCAGCCCCAGCATTTT. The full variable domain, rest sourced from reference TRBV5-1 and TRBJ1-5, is KAGVTQTPRYLIKTRGQQVTLSCSPISGHRSVSWYQQTPGQGLQFLFEYFSETQRNKGNFPGRFSGRQFSNSRSEMNVSTLELGDSALYLCASSSTGNGNQPQHFGDGTRLSIL.

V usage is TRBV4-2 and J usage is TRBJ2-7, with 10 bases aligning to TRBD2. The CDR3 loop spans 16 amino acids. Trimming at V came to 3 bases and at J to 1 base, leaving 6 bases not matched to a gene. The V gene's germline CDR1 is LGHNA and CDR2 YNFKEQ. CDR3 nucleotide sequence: TGTGCCAGCAGCCAGCAAGCGGGGGGGACTTCCTACGAGCAGTACTTC. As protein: CASSQQAGGTSYEQYF.

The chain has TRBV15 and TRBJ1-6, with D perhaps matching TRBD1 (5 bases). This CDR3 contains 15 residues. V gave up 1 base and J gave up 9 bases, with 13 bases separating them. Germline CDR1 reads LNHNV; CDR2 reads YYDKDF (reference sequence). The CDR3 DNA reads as TGTGCCACCAGCAGAGGACGGATGGGGGGTTCACCCCTCCACTTT. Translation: CATSRGRMGGSPLHF.

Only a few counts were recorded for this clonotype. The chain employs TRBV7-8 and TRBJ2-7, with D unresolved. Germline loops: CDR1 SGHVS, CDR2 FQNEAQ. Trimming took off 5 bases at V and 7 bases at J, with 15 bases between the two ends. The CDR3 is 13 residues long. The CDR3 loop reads CASSPTSTFEQYF. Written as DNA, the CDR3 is TGTGCCAGCAGCCCTACCTCTACTTTTGAGCAGTACTTC.